This T cell receptor beta chain was sequenced in a study of blood T cell repertoires in COVID-19. About the study: The United States, Italy and Spain were the sources of the acute and convalescent COVID-19 samples. Sample material is recorded as cDNA or gDNA derived from T cells, B-cell-depleted T cells, or PBMCs.

Produced via immunoSEQ multiplex PCR; TCRdb's table is partial and in-frame only. The data show 430,000 or so clones, with over 75% seen just once and over 1.5% held by the top ten. Germline V CDR1 and CDR2: ENHRY, SYGVKD. This CDR3 is built from 13 residues. Trimming left V 7 bases short and J 5 bases short, with 14 bases between. The chain uses TRBV10-3 and TRBJ2-5; D gene uncertain. Sequencing was performed on PBMCs or T cells enriched from blood (not recorded which). The source is a woman aged 40 to 49 who had recovered from COVID-19. CDR3 sequence: CAIKFGPEETQYF. CDR3 nucleotide sequence: TGTGCCATCAAGTTTGGGCCCGAGGAGACCCAGTACTTC.